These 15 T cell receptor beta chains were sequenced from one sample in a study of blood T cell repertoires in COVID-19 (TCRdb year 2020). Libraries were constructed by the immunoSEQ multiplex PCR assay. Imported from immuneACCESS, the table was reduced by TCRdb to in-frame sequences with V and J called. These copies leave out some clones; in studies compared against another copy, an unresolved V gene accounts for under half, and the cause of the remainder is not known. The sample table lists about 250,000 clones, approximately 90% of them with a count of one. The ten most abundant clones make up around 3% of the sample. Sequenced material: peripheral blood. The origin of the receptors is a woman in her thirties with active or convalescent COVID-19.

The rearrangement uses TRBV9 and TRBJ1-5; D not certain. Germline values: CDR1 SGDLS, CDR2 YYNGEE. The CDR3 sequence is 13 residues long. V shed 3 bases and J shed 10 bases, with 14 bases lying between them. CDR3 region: CASSGGYIGPQHF. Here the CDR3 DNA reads TGTGCCAGCAGCGGCGGGTACATCGGCCCCCAGCATTTT.

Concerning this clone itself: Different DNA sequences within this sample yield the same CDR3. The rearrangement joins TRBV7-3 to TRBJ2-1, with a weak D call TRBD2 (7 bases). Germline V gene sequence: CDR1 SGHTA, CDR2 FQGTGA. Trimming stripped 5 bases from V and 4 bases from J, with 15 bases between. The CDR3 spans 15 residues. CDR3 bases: TGTGCCAGCAGCCCCGGGGGCGGGGGATACAATGAGCAGTTCTTC. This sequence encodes CASSPGGGGYNEQFF.

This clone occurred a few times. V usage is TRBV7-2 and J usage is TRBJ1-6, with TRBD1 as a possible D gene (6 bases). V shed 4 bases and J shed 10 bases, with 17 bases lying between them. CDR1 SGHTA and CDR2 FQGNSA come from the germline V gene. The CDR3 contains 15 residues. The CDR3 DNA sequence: TGTGCCAGCAGCTCTAGCCCCAACAGGGACTCACCCCTCCACTTT. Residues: CASSSSPNRDSPLHF.

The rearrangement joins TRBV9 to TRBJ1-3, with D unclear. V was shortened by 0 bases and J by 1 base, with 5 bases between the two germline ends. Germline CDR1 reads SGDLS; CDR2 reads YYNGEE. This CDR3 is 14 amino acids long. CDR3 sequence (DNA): TGTGCCAGCAGCGTAGTAGCATCTGGAAACACCATATATTTT. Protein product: CASSVVASGNTIYF. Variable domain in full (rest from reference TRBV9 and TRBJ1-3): DSGVTQTPKHLITATGQRVTLRCSPRSGDLSVYWYQQSLDQGLQFLIQYYNGEERAKGNILERFSAQQFPDLHSELNLSSLELGDSALYFCASSVVASGNTIYFGEGSWLTVV.

CDR3 sequence (DNA): TGCGCCAGCAGTCCCGGGGGGACAGGTGACTATGGCTACACCTTC. It translates to CASSPGGTGDYGYTF. The chain has TRBV5-1 and TRBJ1-2; 8 bases align to TRBD1. The CDR3 is 15 residues long. V lost 5 bases and J lost 3; bases outside the gene matches: 9. CDR1 SGHRS and CDR2 YFSETQ come from the germline V gene.

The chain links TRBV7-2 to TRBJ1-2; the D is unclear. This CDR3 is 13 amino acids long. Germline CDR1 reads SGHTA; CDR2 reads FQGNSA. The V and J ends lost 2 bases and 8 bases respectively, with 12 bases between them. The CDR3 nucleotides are TGTGCCAGCAGCTTACATGGCGGCCGAGGCTACACCTTC. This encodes CASSLHGGRGYTF.

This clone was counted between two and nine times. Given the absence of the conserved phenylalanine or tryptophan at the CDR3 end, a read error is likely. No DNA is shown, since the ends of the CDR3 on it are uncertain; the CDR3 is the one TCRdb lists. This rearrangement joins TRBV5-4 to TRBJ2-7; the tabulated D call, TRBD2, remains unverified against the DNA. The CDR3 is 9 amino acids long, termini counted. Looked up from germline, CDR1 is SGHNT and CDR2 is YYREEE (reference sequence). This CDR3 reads CASSLVPII.

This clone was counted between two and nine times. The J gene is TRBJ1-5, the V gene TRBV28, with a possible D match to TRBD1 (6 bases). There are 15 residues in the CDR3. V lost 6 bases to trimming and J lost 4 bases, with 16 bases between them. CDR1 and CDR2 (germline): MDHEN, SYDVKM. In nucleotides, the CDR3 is TGTGCCAGCAGGGAACAGGGAATTCCGAATCAGCCCCAGCATTTT. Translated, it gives CASREQGIPNQPQHF. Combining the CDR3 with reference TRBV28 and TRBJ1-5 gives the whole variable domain DVKVTQSSRYLVKRTGEKVFLECVQDMDHENMFWYRQDPGLGLRLIYFSYDVKMKEKGDIPEGYSVSREKKERFSLILESASTNQTSMYLCASREQGIPNQPQHFGDGTRLSIL.

The chain's CDR3 is CASSPIGGFGEKLFF. DNA of the CDR3: TGTGCCAGCAGCCCCATAGGAGGGTTCGGGGAAAAACTGTTTTTT. The V and J genes are TRBV5-8 and TRBJ1-4; D unclear. The CDR3 is made up of 15 amino acids. With 4 bases removed from V and 8 bases from J, the gap between germline ends came to 18 bases. From germline, CDR1 is SGHTS and CDR2 YDEGEE.

The DNA of the CDR3 is TGTGCCAGTAGACAAGGGACAGAAAACACTGAAGCTTTCTTT. It translates to CASRQGTENTEAFF. The V gene is TRBV19, the J gene TRBJ1-1; the match to TRBD1 covers 7 bases. J gave up 2 bases and V 6 bases, and 6 bases lay outside the gene matches. The CDR3 covers 14 residues. Looked up from germline, CDR1 is LNHDA and CDR2 is SQIVND (reference sequence).

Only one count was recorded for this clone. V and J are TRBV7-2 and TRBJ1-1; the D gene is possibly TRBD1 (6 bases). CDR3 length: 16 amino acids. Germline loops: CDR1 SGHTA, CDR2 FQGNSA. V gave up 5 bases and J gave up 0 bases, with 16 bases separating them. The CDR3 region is CASSLPGGTLNTEAFF. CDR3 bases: TGTGCCAGCAGCCTCCCCGGGGGGACACTGAACACTGAAGCTTTCTTT. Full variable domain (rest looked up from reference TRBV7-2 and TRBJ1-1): GAGVSQSPSNKVTEKGKDVELRCDPISGHTALYWYRQSLGQGLEFLIYFQGNSAPDKSGLPSDRFSAERTGGSVSTLTIQRTQQEDSAVYLCASSLPGGTLNTEAFFGQGTRLTVV.

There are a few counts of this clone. The CDR3 region has the DNA TGTGCCAGCAGCCCATCGGTTGGTCGGGGGGCGAAGGGCTACACCTTC. The encoded protein is CASSPSVGRGAKGYTF. The rearrangement uses TRBV7-3 and TRBJ1-2; weak D call: TRBD1 (6 bases). The length of the CDR3 is 16 residues. Trimming took 5 bases from V and 8 from J, leaving 24 bases between them. CDR1 and CDR2 from the germline V gene are SGHTA and FQGTGA.

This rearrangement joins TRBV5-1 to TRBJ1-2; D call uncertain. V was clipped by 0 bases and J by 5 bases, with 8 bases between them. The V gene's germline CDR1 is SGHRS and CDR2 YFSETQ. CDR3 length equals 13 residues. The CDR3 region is CASSLGQFYGYTF. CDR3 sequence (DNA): TGCGCCAGCAGCTTGGGGCAGTTTTATGGCTACACCTTC.

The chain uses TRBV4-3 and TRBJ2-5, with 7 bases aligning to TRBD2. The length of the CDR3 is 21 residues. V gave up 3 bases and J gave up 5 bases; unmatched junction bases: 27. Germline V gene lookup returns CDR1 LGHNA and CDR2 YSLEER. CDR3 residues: CASSHGVAGRAGTHGFETQYF. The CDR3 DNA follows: TGCGCCAGCAGCCATGGCGTAGCGGGCCGGGCCGGGACTCACGGGTTTGAGACCCAGTACTTC.

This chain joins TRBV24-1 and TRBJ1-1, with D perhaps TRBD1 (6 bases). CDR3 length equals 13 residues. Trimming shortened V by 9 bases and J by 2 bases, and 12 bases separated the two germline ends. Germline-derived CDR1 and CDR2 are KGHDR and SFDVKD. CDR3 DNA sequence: TGTGCCACCGCACAGGGACCTAACACTGAAGCTTTCTTT. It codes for CATAQGPNTEAFF.